Listed here are 11 T cell receptor beta chains from one sample, sequenced in a study of blood T cell repertoires in COVID-19. Repertoires were generated with immunoSEQ multiplex PCR, while TCRdb's copy carries only in-frame clones and drops some. The table lists about 400,000 clones, about nine tenths of them singletons. The source material was peripheral blood. The receptors were sampled from a woman aged 25-40 years with active or convalescent COVID-19.

The rearrangement joins TRBV2 to TRBJ1-1, with a weak D call TRBD1 (5 bases). This CDR3 has 13 amino acids. CDR1 SNHLY and CDR2 FYNNEI come from the germline V gene. The germline V and J ends were trimmed by 8 bases and 1 base, with 11 bases remaining between them. The CDR3 nucleotides read TGTGCCAGCGGCGTGGGGGGGAACACTGAAGCTTTCTTT. It translates to CASGVGGNTEAFF.

The chain employs TRBV18 and TRBJ1-2; a weak D match, TRBD1 (6 bases). Trimming removed 6 bases at V and 5 bases at J, with 13 bases between. Per germline, CDR1 KGHSH and CDR2 LQKENI. The CDR3 is 13 amino acids. This CDR3 reads CASSAGTNYGYTF. CDR3 in DNA: TGTGCCAGCTCGGCCGGGACAAATTATGGCTACACCTTC.

The chain uses TRBV29-1 and TRBJ2-5, with D perhaps matching TRBD2 (6 bases). The germline V and J ends were trimmed by 4 bases and 4 bases, with 22 bases remaining between them. Germline V CDR1 and CDR2: SQVTM, ANQGSEA. The CDR3 runs to 16 residues. The CDR3 here is CSVVTRVHGGGETQYF. CDR3 DNA: TGCAGCGTTGTCACCCGGGTACACGGGGGTGGAGAGACCCAGTACTTC.

The gene calls are TRBV4-1 and TRBJ1-5; the match to TRBD1 covers 8 bases. Per germline, CDR1 MGHRA and CDR2 YSYEKL. CDR3 length equals 15 residues. Losses at the gene ends were 1 base for V and 4 bases for J; bases not matched to a gene: 3. The CDR3 reads CASSQGDRFNQPQHF. Written as DNA, the CDR3 is TGCGCCAGCAGCCAAGGGGACAGGTTTAATCAGCCCCAGCATTTT.

The chain employs TRBV19 and TRBJ1-5, with 7 bases lining up with TRBD1. V trimming: 4 bases; J trimming: 11 bases; junction bases outside the gene matches: 8. In germline, CDR1 is LNHDA, CDR2 SQIVND (reference sequence). The length of the CDR3 is 13 residues. The CDR3 region is CASSRGQVPAQHF. The CDR3 region has the DNA TGTGCCAGTAGTAGAGGACAGGTCCCGGCCCAGCATTTT.

The chain is built from TRBV5-8 and TRBJ2-1, with D possibly TRBD2 on 6 matching bases. The CDR3 is 15 amino acids. Germline CDR1 reads SGHTS; CDR2 reads YDEGEE. Deletions cut 0 bases from V and 1 base from J, with 8 bases between. Here the CDR3 reads CASSLGGTSYNEQFF. CDR3 coding DNA: TGTGCCAGCAGCTTGGGCGGGACTTCCTACAATGAGCAGTTCTTC.

The V and J genes are TRBV11-3 and TRBJ2-1; 10 nucleotides agree with TRBD2. Germline-derived CDR1 and CDR2 are SGHNT and YENEEA. The CDR3 contains 15 residues. V gave up 5 bases and J gave up 4 bases; unmatched junction bases: 5. The CDR3 sequence is CASSPGLATYNEQFF. In nucleotides, the CDR3 is TGTGCCAGCAGCCCGGGACTAGCGACTTACAATGAGCAGTTCTTC.

This sequence joins TRBV27 and TRBJ2-1, with 8 bases matching TRBD2. This CDR3 is built from 17 residues. The V gene end was trimmed by 5 bases and the J gene end by 6 bases; junction bases not matched to a gene: 15. CDR1 is MNHEY, CDR2 SMNVEV, per germline (reference sequence). The CDR3, as DNA: TGTGCCAGCAGTACCCCGATAGGAGCGGGAGCTCCCAATGAGCAGTTCTTC. Its translation is CASSTPIGAGAPNEQFF.

In this sample, this clone turned up a few times. The V and J genes are TRBV2 and TRBJ1-3, with a possible D match to TRBD1 (5 bases). V lost 7 bases and J 0 bases, leaving 13 bases between the germline ends. The CDR3 totals 15 residues. Per germline, CDR1 SNHLY and CDR2 FYNNEI. Written as DNA, the CDR3 is TGTGCCAGCACGCAAGACAGTGTCTCTGGAAACACCATATATTTT. Translated: CASTQDSVSGNTIYF.

The gene calls are TRBV4-1 and TRBJ2-1; TRBD2 agrees at 12 bases. The CDR3 covers 19 residues. Germline V gene data show CDR1 as MGHRA and CDR2 as YSYEKL. Trimming removed 1 base from V and 8 bases from J; junction bases left unmatched: 15. This CDR3 is CASSQAPTSGSLRDDEQFF. CDR3 DNA sequence: TGCGCCAGCAGCCAAGCACCGACTAGCGGGAGCCTAAGGGACGATGAGCAGTTCTTC.

The chain is built from TRBV10-2 and TRBJ1-5; 10 nucleotides line up with TRBD1. The ends lost 2 bases at V and 6 bases at J; junction bases unmatched: 10. In germline, CDR1 is WSHSY, CDR2 SAAADI. The CDR3 extends over 17 amino acids. The CDR3 nucleotides are TGCGCCAGCAGTGAGACAATAACCGGGACAGGGGTTCAGCCCCAGCATTTT. It encodes CASSETITGTGVQPQHF.